Listed below are T cell receptor beta chains from one sample, sequenced in a study of blood T cell repertoires in COVID-19. The protocol was immunoSEQ multiplex PCR, while the TCRdb copy is restricted to in-frame clones and leaves out a portion. Counted here are approximately 24,000 clones, about 89% occurring once; the ten biggest clones make up 25%. Sequenced input: peripheral blood. The source of these receptors is a human donor with active COVID-19. The donor label of this sample is uncertain. Each CDR3 is given with its conserved first and last residue. D genes are given only for firm matches. A row's size may be missing; if present it is once, few, many or a size class.

v_call	d_call	j_call	clone_size	cdr3_nt	cdr3_aa
TRBV6-5	TRBD1	TRBJ1-2	NA	TGTGCCAGCAGTTCTCAGCAGGGGACAGGACACTACACCTTC	CASSSQQGTGHYTF
TRBV3-1/TRBV3-2	TRBD2	TRBJ2-1	NA	TGTGCCAGCAGCCAAGTGGATAAGCGGGGGGGATACAATGAGCAGTTCTTC	CASSQVDKRGGYNEQFF
TRBV13	TRBD2	TRBJ2-1	NA	TGTGCCAGCAGCCGGACTAGCGGGGTTGGCGATGAGCAGTTCTTC	CASSRTSGVGDEQFF
TRBV2	NA	TRBJ1-5	NA	TGTGCCAGCAGTGGCCCCGCGGTCAGCAATCAGCCCCAGCATTTT	CASSGPAVSNQPQHF
TRBV25-1	TRBD2	TRBJ2-2	NA	TGTGCCAGCAAGTTAAGCGGGAGTGACACCGGGGAGCTGTTTTTT	CASKLSGSDTGELFF
TRBV28	TRBD2	TRBJ2-3	few	TGTGCCAGCAGTTTATGGGGAATAGCGGGAGGACAATCCACAGATACGCAGTATTTT	CASSLWGIAGGQSTDTQYF
TRBV28	TRBD1	TRBJ2-7	once	TGTGCCAGCAGTTCCGGGACAGGGTTTCTCTACGAGCAGTACTTC	CASSSGTGFLYEQYF
TRBV18	TRBD2	TRBJ2-1	NA	TGTGCCAGCTCACCGTACCGGACTAGCGGGAGAAGAAGGACCTACAATGAGCAGTTCTTC	CASSPYRTSGRRRTYNEQFF
TRBV19	TRBD1	TRBJ2-5	NA	TGTGCCAGTAGCAAGGGTGCAGGGGGCGCTTTAGGAGAGACCCAGTACTTC	CASSKGAGGALGETQYF
TRBV2	NA	TRBJ1-2	NA	TGTGCCAGCAGTGCGCACCCGGCAGGCCTCTATGGCTACACCTTC	CASSAHPAGLYGYTF
TRBV29-1	NA	TRBJ2-1	few	TGCAGCGTTGAATTTTGGGAGAGCTCCTACAATGAGCAGTTCTTC	CSVEFWESSYNEQFF
TRBV10-1	NA	TRBJ1-1	NA	TGCGCCAGCAGTGAGTGGCGGGGAGGGCTCAACACTGAAGCTTTCTTT	CASSEWRGGLNTEAFF
TRBV5-4	NA	TRBJ2-2	once	TGTGCCAGCAGCGGAGCCCCGACAGAGACCGGGGAGCTGTTTTTT	CASSGAPTETGELFF
TRBV5-6	TRBD2	TRBJ2-5	NA	TGTGCCAGCAGTCCGGGGGTCGGGAGGGAGGAGACCCAGTACTTC	CASSPGVGREETQYF
TRBV19	TRBD2	TRBJ2-3	NA	TGTGCCAGTGAGGACCCTAGCGGGGGGGCCGAAGATACGCAGTATTTT	CASEDPSGGAEDTQYF
TRBV19	NA	TRBJ1-5	NA	TGTGCCAGTAGTATAAAAGAGAGCAATCAGCCCCAGCATTTT	CASSIKESNQPQHF
TRBV27	NA	TRBJ2-3	NA	TGTGCCAGCAGTAGGATCAAAGCGGGTAGCACAGATACGCAGTATTTT	CASSRIKAGSTDTQYF